This T cell receptor beta chain derives from a study of regulatory T cells in long-lasting Graves disease. Across the study: Persistent cases took antithyroid drugs over 5 years and stayed TSH receptor antibody positive. Whole-study findings and limits: Blood alone, not thyroid tissue, was studied. Favored usage of TRBV28, TRBJ1-2 and TRBJ2-5 was recorded in persistent disease.

Time point of the sample: persistent/refractory GD, antithyroid drugs over 5 years with positive TRAb. After RNA was extracted from PBMCs, the TCR library was made from it. Arm-PCR with iRepertoire HTBI primers amplified the CDR3 regions for these TCR beta libraries. Per the study methods: Taken together, the samples had 55 to 70 TRBV and 15 or so TRBJ segments identified. From the multiplex PCR reads, TCRdb called clonotypes with MiXCR, one entry per CDR3 protein. TCRdb assigned the V and J calls; the authors' analysis was not used. This table has roughly 700,000 distinct CDR3 sequences, approximately 29% appearing once. CDR3 length: 16 residues. The V and J ends lost 3 bases and 0 bases respectively, with 15 bases between them. The germline V gene has CDR1 SGHRS and CDR2 YFSETQ. Turning to this clonotype: Its antigen is unknown.

This specimen was peripheral blood mononuclear cells (PBMCs), taken when the disease was refractory, from a patient treated with antithyroid drugs. The TCR comes from a female donor with Graves disease. The chain joins TRBV5-1 to TRBJ1-1; D unresolved. CDR3: CASSSLIWGLNTEAFF. The DNA of the CDR3 is TGCGCCAGCAGCTCCCTCATTTGGGGATTGAACACTGAAGCTTTCTTT.